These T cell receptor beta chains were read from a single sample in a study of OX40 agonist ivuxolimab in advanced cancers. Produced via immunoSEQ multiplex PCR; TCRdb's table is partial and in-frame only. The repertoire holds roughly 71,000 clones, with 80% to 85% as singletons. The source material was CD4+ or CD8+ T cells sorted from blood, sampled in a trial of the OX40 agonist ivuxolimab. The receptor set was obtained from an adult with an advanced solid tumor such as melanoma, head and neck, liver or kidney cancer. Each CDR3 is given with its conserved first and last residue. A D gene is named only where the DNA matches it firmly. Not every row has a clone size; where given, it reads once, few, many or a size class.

CASRRTGADTGELFF	TGTGCCAGCAGGCGGACAGGGGCCGACACCGGGGAGCTGTTTTTT	TRBD1	.	TRBV2	TRBJ2-2
CASSTDTANYGYTF	TGTGCCAGCAGTACGGACACAGCTAACTATGGCTACACCTTC	.	.	TRBV6-6	TRBJ1-2
CASSFSGQKETQYF	TGTGCCAGCAGTTTTTCGGGACAGAAAGAGACCCAGTACTTC	TRBD1	.	TRBV27	TRBJ2-5
CSALLESEINEQFF	TGCAGCGCCCTGCTGGAATCGGAGATTAATGAGCAGTTCTTC	.	.	TRBV29-1	TRBJ2-1
CASWGRGGETQYF	TGTGCCAGCTGGGGCAGGGGTGGAGAGACCCAGTACTTC	.	once	TRBV6-6	TRBJ2-5
CASSEAHRREQPQHF	TGTGCCAGCAGTGAAGCGCACAGGCGAGAGCAGCCCCAGCATTTT	.	.	TRBV6-1	TRBJ1-5
CATEQALNTEAFF	TGTGCCACAGAACAGGCCCTGAACACTGAAGCTTTCTTT	.	few	TRBV2	TRBJ1-1
CASSSQRDRVKDGYTF	TGTGCCAGCAGCTCACAACGGGACAGGGTCAAGGATGGCTACACCTTC	TRBD1	.	TRBV7-2	TRBJ1-2
CASSPKPSGRYEQYF	TGTGCCAGCAGTCCAAAGCCTAGCGGCCGTTACGAGCAGTACTTC	TRBD2	.	TRBV6-4	TRBJ2-7
CASSQDEGNKKWRYF	TGCGCCAGCAGCCAAGATGAAGGGAACAAAAAGTGGCGGTACTTC	.	.	TRBV4-1	TRBJ2-4
CASSIRDPKSQQFF	TGTGCCAGTAGTATACGGGACCCTAAGTCTCAGCAGTTCTTC	.	.	TRBV19	TRBJ2-1
CASSPLGDGYGYTF	TGTGCCAGCAGCCCCTTAGGGGACGGCTATGGCTACACCTTC	.	few	TRBV5-5	TRBJ1-2
CASSLGRDRPYEQYF	TGCGCCAGCAGCTTGGGCAGGGACCGACCCTACGAGCAGTACTTC	.	.	TRBV5-1	TRBJ2-7
CASSSDGNSPLHF	TGTGCCAGCAGCTCTGACGGGAATTCACCCCTCCACTTT	.	.	TRBV7-9	TRBJ1-6
CASSSDPDTDTQYF	TGCGCCAGCAGCTCAGACCCTGACACAGATACGCAGTATTTT	.	.	TRBV5-1	TRBJ2-3
CASSLESLGVEGTGELFF	TGTGCCAGCAGTCTAGAAAGTCTGGGTGTGGAGGGAACCGGGGAGCTGTTTTTT	.	.	TRBV27	TRBJ2-2
CASRGTAQETQYF	TGTGCCAGCAGGGGGACCGCCCAAGAGACCCAGTACTTC	.	.	TRBV2	TRBJ2-5
CASKRAFRADYEQYF	TGTGCCAGCAAACGGGCGTTTCGGGCAGACTACGAGCAGTACTTC	.	.	TRBV6-1	TRBJ2-7
CASSLMGRDNSPLHF	TGTGCCAGCAGCTTGATGGGACGTGATAATTCACCCCTCCACTTT	.	medium-sized	TRBV7-2	TRBJ1-6
CASSSWGQEHEQYF	TGCGCCAGCAGCTCCTGGGGACAGGAGCACGAGCAGTACTTC	TRBD1	once	TRBV5-1	TRBJ2-7
CASSWGSEETQYF	TGTGCCAGCAGTTGGGGGTCGGAAGAGACCCAGTACTTC	.	.	TRBV5-6	TRBJ2-5
CASRSDGYSPLHF	TGTGCCAGTAGGAGCGACGGATATTCACCCCTCCACTTT	.	.	TRBV19	TRBJ1-6
CASSLDRGGYTF	TGTGCCAGCAGCCTGGACAGGGGCGGCTACACCTTC	TRBD1	.	TRBV7-9	TRBJ1-2
CASSLGPAGQPQHF	TGTGCCAGCAGCCTAGGCCCGGCGGGTCAGCCCCAGCATTTT	.	few	TRBV4-2	TRBJ1-5
CAWGGRPPLHF	TGTGCCTGGGGGGGTCGGCCGCCCCTCCACTTT	.	medium-sized	TRBV30	TRBJ1-6
CASSLSLRTSVNTGELFF	TGTGCCAGCAGTTTATCCCTACGGACTAGCGTGAACACCGGGGAGCTGTTTTTT	TRBD2	.	TRBV27	TRBJ2-2
CASRWTGAYEQYF	TGTGCCAGCAGATGGACAGGTGCCTACGAGCAGTACTTC	TRBD1	once	TRBV11-2	TRBJ2-7
CASSQVRGGEQYF	TGTGCCAGCAGCCAAGTTAGGGGCGGCGAGCAGTACTTC	.	.	TRBV14	TRBJ2-7
CASSVRDSAYEQYF	TGTGCCAGCAGCGTAAGGGATTCCGCGTACGAGCAGTACTTC	.	.	TRBV9	TRBJ2-7
CASKKGVSTEAFF	TGTGCCAGCAAGAAAGGAGTCAGTACTGAAGCTTTCTTT	.	.	TRBV6-5	TRBJ1-1
CASSLAGITGYLGGYTF	TGTGCCAGCAGCTTAGCGGGGATAACAGGTTACTTGGGAGGCTACACCTTC	.	.	TRBV7-2	TRBJ1-2
CASGYGYTF	TGTGCCAGCGGCTATGGCTACACCTTC	.	few	TRBV28	TRBJ1-2
CASSPNGQETQYF	TGTGCCAGCAGCCCCAACGGACAAGAGACCCAGTACTTC	.	.	TRBV7-9	TRBJ2-5
CSVQLTGNSPLHF	TGCAGCGTTCAACTTACAGGAAATTCACCCCTCCACTTT	.	once	TRBV29-1	TRBJ1-6
CASSLANALAGDTQYF	TGTGCCAGCAGCTTGGCCAACGCCCTAGCGGGAGATACGCAGTATTTT	TRBD2	.	TRBV5-5	TRBJ2-3
CAISAIDRGYYEQYF	TGTGCCATCAGTGCTATCGACAGGGGCTACTACGAGCAGTACTTC	TRBD1	.	TRBV10-3	TRBJ2-7
CASSFSGGVGTQYF	TGTGCCAGCAGCTTCTCGGGCGGAGTCGGGACCCAGTACTTC	.	.	TRBV7-6	TRBJ2-5
CASSFSRPDGAITQYF	TGTGCCAGCAGCTTCTCACGACCGGACGGGGCGATAACCCAGTACTTC	.	.	TRBV13	TRBJ2-5
CASTVMGTSPLHF	TGTGCCAGCACCGTAATGGGCACTTCACCCCTCCACTTT	.	.	TRBV11-2	TRBJ1-6
CASSTGWDEQFF	TGTGCCAGCAGCACAGGGTGGGATGAGCAGTTCTTC	.	once	TRBV7-2	TRBJ2-1
CASSSTGYTGNTIYF	TGTGCCAGCAGCTCCACAGGGTATACTGGAAACACCATATATTTT	.	.	TRBV7-2	TRBJ1-3
CASVRTNGVNEQFF	TGTGCCAGCGTACGGACTAACGGGGTTAATGAGCAGTTCTTC	.	.	TRBV2	TRBJ2-1
CASSSGQGYNSPLHF	TGTGCCAGCAGTTCCGGACAGGGGTATAATTCACCCCTCCACTTT	TRBD1	.	TRBV6-6	TRBJ1-6
CASSLTRVGAKNIQYF	TGTGCCAGCAGCTTGACACGTGTCGGGGCCAAAAACATTCAGTACTTC	.	.	TRBV5-4	TRBJ2-4
CASSGRGGTYEQYF	TGTGCCAGCAGCGGACGCGGGGGAACCTACGAGCAGTACTTC	TRBD2	.	TRBV7-2	TRBJ2-7
CASSGTATQETQYF	TGTGCCAGCAGTGGGACGGCGACGCAAGAGACCCAGTACTTC	.	.	TRBV2	TRBJ2-5
CASSQVRGSYNEQFF	TGCGCCAGCAGCCAAGTCAGGGGGTCCTACAATGAGCAGTTCTTC	TRBD1	.	TRBV4-1	TRBJ2-1
CASSYGLAESYEQYF	TGTGCCAGCAGTTACGGACTAGCGGAGTCCTACGAGCAGTACTTC	TRBD2	.	TRBV6-5	TRBJ2-7
CASSKVARGNTGELFF	.	.	few	TRBV21-1	TRBJ2-2
CASSRTGVYGYTF	TGTGCCAGCAGCCGGACAGGGGTCTATGGCTACACCTTC	.	once	TRBV21-1	TRBJ1-2
CASSFTADGEQYF	TGCGCCAGCAGCTTCACTGCCGACGGTGAGCAGTACTTC	.	.	TRBV5-1	TRBJ2-7
CASGLRGNTGELFF	TGTGCCAGCGGACTCAGGGGGAACACCGGGGAGCTGTTTTTT	.	.	TRBV27	TRBJ2-2
CASSVDWGINQPQHF	TGTGCCAGCAGCGTCGATTGGGGGATTAATCAGCCCCAGCATTTT	.	.	TRBV9	TRBJ1-5
CASSFSDRILGEQYF	TGTGCCAGCAGTTTCTCGGACAGGATATTAGGCGAGCAGTACTTC	TRBD1	.	TRBV28	TRBJ2-7
CASSLDGDPRLF	TGTGCCAGCAGCTTAGACGGGGACCCCCGGCTTTTT	.	.	TRBV7-9	TRBJ1-4
CASSKGVPGRETQYF	TGTGCCAGCAGTAAGGGGGTTCCGGGGAGGGAGACCCAGTACTTC	.	.	TRBV6-1	TRBJ2-5
CASSVDPAPNYGYTF	TGTGCCAGCAGCGTAGATCCAGCTCCCAACTATGGCTACACCTTC	.	.	TRBV9	TRBJ1-2